The rows below give T cell receptor beta chains drawn from one sample of a study of blood T cells in healthy people across ages. TCRdb re-analysed the 5' RACE reads in MiXCR, keeping a single row per CDR3 protein. The sample shows hundreds of thousands of distinct CDR3 sequences, over 45% of them seen only once. Sequenced: blood. Every receptor here comes from a woman aged 60-75 years in good health. The CDR3 runs from the conserved cysteine through the conserved F or W. D genes are given only for firm matches. Not every row has a clone size; where given, it reads once, few, many or a size class.

J | D | size | V | DNA | CDR3
TRBJ1-2 | NA | NA | TRBV3-1 | TGTGCCAGCAGCCAAGACTGGGGGCGAGGCTACACCTTC | CASSQDWGRGYTF
TRBJ1-2 | TRBD1 | few | TRBV20-1 | TGCAGTGCTAGACCACGACAGGGATGGAACTATGGCTACACCTTC | CSARPRQGWNYGYTF
TRBJ2-7 | TRBD2 | many | TRBV3-1 | TGTGCCAGCAGCCAAGATGGGGGAGGGAGGTACTACGAGCAGTACTTC | CASSQDGGGRYYEQYF
TRBJ1-2 | TRBD1 | NA | TRBV4-2 | TGTGCCAGCAGCCAACCGGGGACCAGGGGGCGGAATTATGGCTACACCTTC | CASSQPGTRGRNYGYTF
TRBJ2-5 | NA | few | TRBV20-1 | TGCAGTGCTATAACTGGCGGGAGTAGGGGGAAGACCCAGTACTTC | CSAITGGSRGKTQYF
TRBJ2-5 | TRBD1 | NA | TRBV9 | TGTGCCAGCAGCGTAGGCCGGGACAGCACACAAGAGACCCAGTACTTC | CASSVGRDSTQETQYF
TRBJ1-2 | NA | few | TRBV12-3/TRBV12-4 | TGTGCCAGCGTTCGGACTAACTATGGCTACACCTTC | CASVRTNYGYTF
TRBJ2-5 | NA | NA | TRBV20-1 | TGCAGTGCTAGAGGGGGATACAGGGTCAGCGAGCAATACTTC | CSARGGYRVSEQYF
TRBJ1-2 | NA | few | TRBV7-2 | TGTGCCAGCAGCTTAGGACAGCTGGGGAACTATGGCTACACCTTC | CASSLGQLGNYGYTF
TRBJ2-7 | NA | NA | TRBV7-8 | TGTGCCAGCAGCTTAGCCAGGGAATTTGGCGAGCAGTACTTC | CASSLAREFGEQYF
TRBJ2-1 | TRBD2 | NA | TRBV20-1 | TGCAGTGCTAGAGGCCTAACGGGAGGAAAGAATGAGCAGTTCTTC | CSARGLTGGKNEQFF